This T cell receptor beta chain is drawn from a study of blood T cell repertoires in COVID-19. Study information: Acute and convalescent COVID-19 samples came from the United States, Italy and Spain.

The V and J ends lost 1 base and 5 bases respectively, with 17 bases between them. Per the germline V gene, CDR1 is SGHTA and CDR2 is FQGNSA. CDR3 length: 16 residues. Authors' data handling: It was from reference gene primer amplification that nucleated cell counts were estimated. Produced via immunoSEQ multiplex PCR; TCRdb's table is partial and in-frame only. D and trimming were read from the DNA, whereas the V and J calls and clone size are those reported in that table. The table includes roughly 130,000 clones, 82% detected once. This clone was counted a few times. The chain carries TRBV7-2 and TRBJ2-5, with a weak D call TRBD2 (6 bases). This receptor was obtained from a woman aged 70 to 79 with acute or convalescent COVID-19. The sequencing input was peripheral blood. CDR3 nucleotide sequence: TGTGCCAGCAGCTTAGGCGTCGGGACTGTCCGGGAGACCCAGTACTTC. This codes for CASSLGVGTVRETQYF.